Listed below are T cell receptor beta chains from one sample, sequenced in a study of blood T cell repertoires in COVID-19. TCRdb keeps only in-frame clones here, not all; method: immunoSEQ multiplex PCR. The data hold hundreds of thousands of clones, with just under 90% observed a single time. Sequenced input: PBMCs or T cells enriched from blood (not recorded which). These receptor sequences come from a man in his fifties or sixties who had been exposed to COVID-19. Both conserved end residues are part of each CDR3. Each record gives: CDR3 protein, CDR3 DNA, V gene, clone size, J gene, D gene. A D gene is named only where the DNA matches it firmly. Rows give clone size only sometimes, using once, few, many, or a class for an expanded clone.

CDR3 protein: CATSDRGTGRNGYTF; CDR3 DNA: TGTGCCACCAGTGACCGAGGGACAGGGAGGAACGGCTACACCTTC; V gene: TRBV24-1; clone size: .; J gene: TRBJ1-2; D gene: TRBD1
CDR3 protein: CASSPPYREKDTEAFF; CDR3 DNA: TGTGCCAGCTCACCACCGTACAGGGAGAAGGACACTGAAGCTTTCTTT; V gene: TRBV18; clone size: .; J gene: TRBJ1-1; D gene: .
CDR3 protein: CASSLYRAGGYGYTF; CDR3 DNA: TGTGCCAGCAGTTTATACAGGGCGGGTGGCTATGGCTACACCTTC; V gene: TRBV28; clone size: .; J gene: TRBJ1-2; D gene: .
CDR3 protein: CASSLWASGRENEQFF; CDR3 DNA: TGTGCCAGCAGCTTATGGGCTAGCGGGAGAGAAAATGAGCAGTTCTTC; V gene: TRBV7-3; clone size: .; J gene: TRBJ2-1; D gene: TRBD2
CDR3 protein: CASSYNSQGYPFF; CDR3 DNA: TGTGCCAGCAGTTACAATAGCCAGGGATATCCTTTCTTT; V gene: TRBV6-5; clone size: .; J gene: TRBJ1-1; D gene: .
CDR3 protein: CASSWGQGAIQPQHF; CDR3 DNA: TGTGCCAGCAGCTGGGGACAGGGGGCCATTCAGCCCCAGCATTTT; V gene: TRBV2; clone size: .; J gene: TRBJ1-5; D gene: TRBD1
CDR3 protein: CASSSEPGGNTEAFF; CDR3 DNA: TGCGCCAGCAGTTCGGAGCCAGGGGGGAACACTGAAGCTTTCTTT; V gene: TRBV5-1; clone size: .; J gene: TRBJ1-1; D gene: TRBD1
CDR3 protein: CASSSLTWADTDTQYF; CDR3 DNA: TGTGCCAGCAGTTCCTTGACATGGGCAGACACAGATACGCAGTATTTT; V gene: TRBV7-9; clone size: .; J gene: TRBJ2-3; D gene: .
CDR3 protein: CASSLLIAEGKFF; CDR3 DNA: TGTGCCAGCAGCTTACTCATAGCGGAGGGAAAGTTCTTC; V gene: TRBV7-3; clone size: .; J gene: TRBJ2-1; D gene: .
CDR3 protein: CASIPRAGSFYNEQFF; CDR3 DNA: TGTGCCAGTATCCCCAGGGCCGGGTCGTTCTACAATGAGCAGTTCTTC; V gene: TRBV19; clone size: .; J gene: TRBJ2-1; D gene: .
CDR3 protein: CASSTRGSTEAFF; CDR3 DNA: TGTGCCAGCTCAACCCGCGGCTCTACTGAAGCTTTCTTT; V gene: TRBV6-5; clone size: .; J gene: TRBJ1-1; D gene: .
CDR3 protein: CASSPRGLIETQYF; CDR3 DNA: TGTGCCAGCAGCCCAAGAGGGTTAATAGAGACCCAGTACTTC; V gene: TRBV3-1/TRBV3-2; clone size: once; J gene: TRBJ2-5; D gene: .
CDR3 protein: CASSRGPNTEAFF; CDR3 DNA: TGTGCCAGCAGTCGAGGGCCGAACACTGAAGCTTTCTTT; V gene: TRBV5-4; clone size: .; J gene: TRBJ1-1; D gene: .
CDR3 protein: CASRAQANEKLFF; CDR3 DNA: TGTGCCAGCAGGGCCCAGGCTAATGAAAAACTGTTTTTT; V gene: TRBV27; clone size: .; J gene: TRBJ1-4; D gene: .
CDR3 protein: CASSLRGSLMGEAFF; CDR3 DNA: TGCGCCAGCAGCTTGCGCGGCAGTTTAATGGGTGAAGCTTTCTTT; V gene: TRBV5-1; clone size: .; J gene: TRBJ1-1; D gene: .
CDR3 protein: CASSHRTGRSPLHF; CDR3 DNA: TGTGCCAGCAGTCACCGGACAGGGAGATCACCCCTCCACTTT; V gene: TRBV27; clone size: .; J gene: TRBJ1-6; D gene: TRBD1
CDR3 protein: CASSAQGREKLFF; CDR3 DNA: TGTGCCAGCAGTGCACAGGGTCGCGAAAAACTGTTTTTT; V gene: TRBV25-1; clone size: .; J gene: TRBJ1-4; D gene: .
CDR3 protein: CASSLNVVSTDTQYF; CDR3 DNA: TGCGCCAGCAGCTTGAATGTCGTGAGTACAGATACGCAGTATTTT; V gene: TRBV5-1; clone size: .; J gene: TRBJ2-3; D gene: .
CDR3 protein: CASSPPAPGLNQETQYF; CDR3 DNA: TGTGCCAGCTCACCACCCGCTCCAGGGCTCAACCAAGAGACCCAGTACTTC; V gene: TRBV18; clone size: .; J gene: TRBJ2-5; D gene: .
CDR3 protein: CASSPPSLAAYYNEQFF; CDR3 DNA: TGTGCCAGCTCACCACCATCCCTAGCGGCTTACTACAATGAGCAGTTCTTC; V gene: TRBV18; clone size: .; J gene: TRBJ2-1; D gene: TRBD2